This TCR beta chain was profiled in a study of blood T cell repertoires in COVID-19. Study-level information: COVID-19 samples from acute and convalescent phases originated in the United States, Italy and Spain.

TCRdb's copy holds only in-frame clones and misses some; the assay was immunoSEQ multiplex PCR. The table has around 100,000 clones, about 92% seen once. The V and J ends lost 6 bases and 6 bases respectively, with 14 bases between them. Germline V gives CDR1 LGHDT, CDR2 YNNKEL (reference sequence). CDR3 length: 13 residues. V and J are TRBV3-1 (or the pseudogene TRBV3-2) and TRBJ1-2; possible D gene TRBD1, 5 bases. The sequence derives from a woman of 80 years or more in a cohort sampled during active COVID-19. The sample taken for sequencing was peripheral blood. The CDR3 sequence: CASRGSGVNGYTF. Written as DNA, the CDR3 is TGTGCCAGCAGGGGGTCGGGGGTGAATGGCTACACCTTC.